This record covers a single TCR beta chain. The repertoire was sequenced with immunoSEQ multiplex PCR; TCRdb's copy has only in-frame clones and lacks some. The repertoire holds approximately 60,000 clones, with 93% as singletons. The data were taken from a study of T cell changes during pregnancy in multiple sclerosis. The germline V gene has CDR1 SGHTA and CDR2 FQGNSA. Trimming pared 4 bases from V and 0 bases from J, leaving 19 bases between. The CDR3 sequence is 18 residues long. The material was CD4+ T cells from peripheral blood mononuclear cells, obtained before pregnancy. The clonotype was recovered from a female donor with multiple sclerosis, enrolled in a pregnancy study. The chain employs TRBV7-2 and TRBJ2-1; TRBD2 might be the D (6 bases). The CDR3 DNA reads TGTGCCAGCAGCTCAGACCGTCTTAGCGGAAGCTCCTACAATGAGCAGTTCTTC. Amino acids: CASSSDRLSGSSYNEQFF. Variable domain in full (rest from reference TRBV7-2 and TRBJ2-1): GAGVSQSPSNKVTEKGKDVELRCDPISGHTALYWYRQSLGQGLEFLIYFQGNSAPDKSGLPSDRFSAERTGGSVSTLTIQRTQQEDSAVYLCASSSDRLSGSSYNEQFFGPGTRLTVL.